The T cell receptor beta chain described here comes from a study of blood T cell repertoires in COVID-19. Study context: Both acute and convalescent COVID-19 samples were obtained from the United States, Italy and Spain. PBMCs, B-cell-depleted T cells, or T cells were the source of the cDNA or gDNA that made up the material.

The authors' processing: The assay estimated nucleated cells by amplifying reference gene primers. Data came from immunoSEQ multiplex PCR; TCRdb stores just in-frame clones and leaves some out. From that table come the V and J calls and clone size; the DNA was used to work out D and trimming. This sample has roughly 190,000 clones, with more than 85% found just once. The sample consisted of peripheral blood. This sequence was found in a man under 40 with acute or convalescent COVID-19.

CDR3 sequence (DNA): TGTGCCAGCAGCCCCGACAGTTATGGCTACACCTTC. Amino acids: CASSPDSYGYTF. The chain carries TRBV7-2 and TRBJ1-2; TRBD1 might be the D (5 bases). The CDR3 runs 12 residues. Trimming pared 5 bases from V and 5 bases from J, leaving 9 bases between. Per the germline V gene, CDR1 is SGHTA and CDR2 is FQGNSA.